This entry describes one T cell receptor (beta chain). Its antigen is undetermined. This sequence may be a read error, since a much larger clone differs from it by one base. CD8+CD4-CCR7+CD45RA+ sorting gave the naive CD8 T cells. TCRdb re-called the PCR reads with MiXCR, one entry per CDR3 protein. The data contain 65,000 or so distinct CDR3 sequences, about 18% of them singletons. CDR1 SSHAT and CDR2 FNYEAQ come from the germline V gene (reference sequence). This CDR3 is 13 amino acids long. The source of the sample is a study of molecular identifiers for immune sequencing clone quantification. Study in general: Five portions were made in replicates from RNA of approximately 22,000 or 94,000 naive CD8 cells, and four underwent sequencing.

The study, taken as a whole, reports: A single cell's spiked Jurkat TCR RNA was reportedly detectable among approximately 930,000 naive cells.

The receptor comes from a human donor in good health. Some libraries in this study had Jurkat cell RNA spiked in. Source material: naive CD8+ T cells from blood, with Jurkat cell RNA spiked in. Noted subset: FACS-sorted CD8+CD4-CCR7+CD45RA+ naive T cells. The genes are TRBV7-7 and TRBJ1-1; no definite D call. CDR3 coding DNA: TGTACCAGCAGCTTAGCTCTGAACACTGAAGCTTTCTTT. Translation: CTSSLALNTEAFF.